This T cell receptor (beta chain) was sequenced for a study of T cell repertoires in cytomegalovirus infection. In the study overall: Public TCR beta signatures indicated both CMV infection and matching HLA type.

CDR1 LNHNV and CDR2 YYDKDF come from the germline V gene (reference sequence). The CDR3 has 17 amino acids. Trimming took 1 base from V and 0 from J, leaving 10 bases between them. TCRdb independently ran MiXCR on the reads; one entry per CDR3 protein. The repertoire has about 250,000 distinct CDR3 sequences, roughly 6.5% of them found once; the top ten carry 5.5% to 8%. Details on this clonotype: Antigen: not known.

Study observations and caveats: Cumulative frequency (of public TCR beta family members) identified carriers of CMV plus the relevant HLA. HLA-C-restricted TCR beta clonotypes specific for CMV led the ex vivo response.

The chain combines TRBV15 with TRBJ1-6; possibly TRBD1 for D (5 bases). Sequenced sample: PBMCs. The sequence was obtained from a human donor in good health (CMV status not recorded). Some clones in this sample may be carry-over from other donors' samples. CDR3 sequence: CATSRGKGSSYNSPLHF. DNA of the CDR3: TGTGCCACCAGCAGAGGCAAGGGGAGCTCCTATAATTCACCCCTCCACTTT.